The rows below give T cell receptor beta chains drawn from one sample of a study of T cell responses to AZD1222 COVID-19 vaccine. Generated by immunoSEQ multiplex PCR, the TCRdb table keeps only in-frame clones and is missing some. The data contain some 150,000 clones, more than 85% of them singletons. The source was peripheral blood, collected after recovery from COVID-19. These receptors were taken from an adult who had recovered from COVID-19. Each CDR3 is given with its conserved first and last residue.

V gene: TRBV7-9
CDR3 protein: CASSSGLAISYEQYF

V gene: TRBV5-1
CDR3 protein: CASSQFKDEQFF

V gene: TRBV27
CDR3 protein: CASSLGWDVTEAFF

V gene: TRBV6-4
CDR3 protein: CASSESGQGPNNSPLHF

V gene: TRBV2
CDR3 protein: CASSEWSRFNEKLFF

V gene: TRBV4-1
CDR3 protein: CASSRSGQGFTGELFF

V gene: TRBV29-1
CDR3 protein: CSASNTGELFF

V gene: TRBV28
CDR3 protein: CASKGSYEQYF

V gene: TRBV19
CDR3 protein: CASSIRDTGGAFF

V gene: TRBV15
CDR3 protein: CATSREIGRSGNTIYF

V gene: TRBV19
CDR3 protein: CASSIGSSRDTQYF

V gene: TRBV6-4
CDR3 protein: CASSPTKGGLNTEAFF

V gene: TRBV4-2
CDR3 protein: CASSATDRDHREKLFF

V gene: TRBV27
CDR3 protein: CASSLGYGTYEQYF

V gene: TRBV5-1
CDR3 protein: CASSLPTGFTGELFF